This T cell receptor (beta chain) emerged from a study of blood T cell repertoires in COVID-19. About the research overall: T cells, B-cell-depleted T cells, or PBMCs provided the cDNA or gDNA that served as material.

This clone was observed once. The V end was cut by 0 bases, the J end by 4 bases, with 3 bases between. The V gene's germline CDR1 is LNHNV and CDR2 YYDKDF (reference sequence). The CDR3 runs 12 residues. Authors' methods: Estimation of nucleated cell counts relied on the amplification of reference gene primers. Here immunoSEQ multiplex PCR was the method, and the copy in TCRdb shows in-frame clones only, minus some. Clonal size and the V and J genes are those of that table, whereas D and trimming came from the DNA. The table lists around 100,000 clones, over 75% of them singletons. The genes are TRBV15 and TRBJ1-2; D gene ambiguous. The sequence derives from a human donor in a cohort sampled during active COVID-19. The specimen was peripheral blood. Here the CDR3 reads CATSRDLYGYTF. In nucleotides, the CDR3 is TGTGCCACCAGCAGAGACCTCTATGGCTACACCTTC.